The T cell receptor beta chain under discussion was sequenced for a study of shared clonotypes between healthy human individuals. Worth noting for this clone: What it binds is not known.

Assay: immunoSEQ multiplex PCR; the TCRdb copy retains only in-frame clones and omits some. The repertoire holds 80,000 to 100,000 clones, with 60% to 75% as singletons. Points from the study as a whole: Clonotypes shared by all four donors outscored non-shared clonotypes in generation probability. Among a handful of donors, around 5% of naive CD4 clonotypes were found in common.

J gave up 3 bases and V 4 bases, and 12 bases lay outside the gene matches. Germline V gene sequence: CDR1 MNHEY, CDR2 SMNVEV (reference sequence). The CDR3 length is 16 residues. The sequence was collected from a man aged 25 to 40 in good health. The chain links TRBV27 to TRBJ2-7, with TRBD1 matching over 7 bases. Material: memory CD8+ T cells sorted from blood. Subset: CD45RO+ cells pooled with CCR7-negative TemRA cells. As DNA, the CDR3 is TGTGCCAGCAGTTCGGCCGGGACAGCCTTACTCTACGAGCAGTACTTC. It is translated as CASSSAGTALLYEQYF.